This is a list of T cell receptor beta chains from one sample in a study of regulatory T cells in long-lasting Graves disease. Each CDR3 protein gets one entry after TCRdb re-called the multiplex PCR reads with MiXCR. The sample yields 350,000 to 500,000 distinct CDR3 sequences, around 15% seen once. In addition, the sample was reused for a study of T cells in Graves' hyperthyroidism and ophthalmopathy.

Sequenced here: peripheral blood mononuclear cells (PBMCs), sampled at new diagnosis, from a patient treated with antithyroid drugs. The receptor set was obtained from a woman aged 45-65 years with Graves disease. The CDR3 runs from the conserved cysteine through the conserved F or W. D genes are given only for firm matches. Only some rows state a clone size, as once, few, many or a class for expanded clones.

- - TRBJ2-4 TRBV7-9 CASTSGDIQYF TGTGCCAGCACGTCAGGGGACATTCAGTACTTC
- - TRBJ2-2 TRBV10-1 CASSQSLDTGELFF TGCGCCAGCAGTCAGTCACTTGACACCGGGGAGCTGTTTTTT
many - TRBJ2-7 TRBV6-1 CASSTTAGHTSSYEQYF TGTGCCAGCAGTACCACCGCGGGACATACCAGCTCCTACGAGCAGTACTTC
many - TRBJ1-2 TRBV28 CASSLLGRVANYGYTF TGTGCCAGCAGTTTATTGGGCCGGGTGGCGAACTATGGCTACACCTTC
few - TRBJ2-3 TRBV20-1 CSADRKPSTDTQYF TGCAGTGCTGATCGGAAACCTAGCACAGATACGCAGTATTTT
- TRBD2 TRBJ2-2 TRBV9 CASSGRAGVNTGELFF TGTGCCAGCAGCGGCAGGGCGGGAGTAAACACCGGGGAGCTGTTTTTT
many - TRBJ1-1 TRBV6-2/TRBV6-3 CASSSREVGANTEAFF TGTGCCAGCAGTTCCCGGGAGGTGGGGGCCAACACTGAAGCTTTCTTT
many - TRBJ2-7 TRBV28 CASSLTAPYEQYF TGTGCCAGCAGTCTGACAGCCCCCTACGAGCAGTACTTC
many - TRBJ2-7 TRBV28 CASSQSGTGLSYEQYF TGTGCCAGCAGCCAAAGCGGGACAGGCCTCTCCTACGAGCAGTACTTC
few - TRBJ2-7 TRBV28 CASTSGVRFYEQYF TGTGCCAGCACTTCGGGGGTCCGTTTCTACGAGCAGTACTTC
many - TRBJ1-5 TRBV28 CASTLGRVSNQPQHF TGTGCCAGCACACTCGGGAGGGTTAGCAATCAGCCCCAGCATTTT
- - TRBJ2-3 TRBV18 CASSPSLGQGGRTDTQYF TGTGCCAGCTCACCAAGTCTCGGACAGGGAGGGAGGACAGATACGCAGTATTTT
- - TRBJ2-7 TRBV10-3 CAISGGSSYEQYF TGTGCCATCAGTGGCGGTAGCTCCTACGAGCAGTACTTC
many TRBD2 TRBJ2-7 TRBV6-2/TRBV6-3 CASSYSRLAGYEQYF TGTGCCAGCAGTTACTCGAGGCTAGCGGGCTACGAGCAGTACTTC
- - TRBJ2-2 TRBV28 CASSNGGLNSGELFF TGTGCCAGCAGTAACGGGGGGCTCAACTCCGGGGAGCTGTTTTTT
- - TRBJ2-7 TRBV28 CTSSSLATSYEQYF TGTACCAGCAGTTCCCTAGCTACCTCCTACGAGCAGTACTTC
many - TRBJ1-4 TRBV3-1 CASSQAGPNNEKLFF TGTGCCAGCAGCCAAGCTGGACCGAATAATGAAAAACTGTTTTTT
many - TRBJ2-3 TRBV6-9 CASSLTTGSTDTQYF TGTGCCAGCAGTTTAACGACAGGAAGCACAGATACGCAGTATTTT
many - TRBJ2-1 TRBV20-1 CSARVPSSREQFF TGCAGTGCTAGAGTTCCTAGCTCGCGTGAGCAGTTCTTC
many - TRBJ1-2 TRBV6-1 CASSSQGAGSGYTF TGTGCCAGCAGCTCCCAGGGTGCGGGGAGCGGCTACACCTTC
many - TRBJ2-1 TRBV28 CASSLWGPDGNEQFF TGTGCCAGCAGTTTATGGGGTCCGGATGGCAATGAGCAGTTCTTC
- TRBD2 TRBJ2-1 TRBV9 CASSVATSYEQFF TGTGCCAGCAGCGTAGCGACTAGCTATGAGCAGTTCTTC